This TCR beta chain was captured by sequencing in a study of vaccination and CD4 T cells after COVID-19. The treatment: roughly 10-day PBMC culture with coronavirus spike peptide pools or control peptides (ViraFEST assay). Collection of the unexposed donor's CD4+ T cells took place before the COVID-19 pandemic (2011-2018). The Oncomine TCR Beta short-read assay was what sequenced the DNA obtained from cultured CD4+ T cells. Cultured CD4+ T cells were the source of extracted genomic DNA. A single record per CDR3 protein comes from TCRdb applying MiXCR to the PCR reads. This table holds 7,500 to 10,000 distinct CDR3 sequences, roughly 36% found once. Comment on this clonotype: No antigen is known for it.

The TCR was taken from a human donor in good health. Sequenced sample: CD4+ T cells from blood, cultured in vitro.

This CDR3 reads CASSLVGGRTEAFF. The CDR3 DNA is TGTGCCAGCAGCTTGGTTGGGGGGCGGACTGAAGCTTTCTTT. V and J are TRBV5-4 and TRBJ1-1; possible D gene TRBD1, 6 bases. The CDR3 contains 14 residues. The V and J ends lost 0 bases and 5 bases respectively, with 11 bases between them. Germline V gene data show CDR1 as SGHNT and CDR2 as YYREEE (reference sequence).